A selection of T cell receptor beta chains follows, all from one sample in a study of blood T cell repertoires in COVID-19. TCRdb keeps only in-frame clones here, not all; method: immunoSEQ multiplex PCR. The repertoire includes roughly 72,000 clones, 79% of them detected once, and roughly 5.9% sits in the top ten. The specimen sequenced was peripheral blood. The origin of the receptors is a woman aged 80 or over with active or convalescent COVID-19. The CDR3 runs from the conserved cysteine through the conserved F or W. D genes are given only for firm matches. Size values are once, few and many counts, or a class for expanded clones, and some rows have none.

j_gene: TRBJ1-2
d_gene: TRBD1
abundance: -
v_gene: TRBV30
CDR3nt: TGTGCCTGGAGTTCAGGGGGTCTCTACACCTTC
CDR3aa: CAWSSGGLYTF

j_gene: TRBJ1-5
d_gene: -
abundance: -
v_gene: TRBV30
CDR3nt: TGTGCCTGGAGCGGAGGCAGCAATCAGCCCCAGCATTTT
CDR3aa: CAWSGGSNQPQHF

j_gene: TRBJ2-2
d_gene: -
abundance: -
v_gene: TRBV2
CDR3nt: TGTGCCAGCAGGAATAGAAACACCGGGGAGCTGTTTTTT
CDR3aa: CASRNRNTGELFF

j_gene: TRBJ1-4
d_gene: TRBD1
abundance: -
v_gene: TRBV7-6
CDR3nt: TGTGCCAGCAGCCCGCGGACAGGTCTTAATGAAAAACTGTTTTTT
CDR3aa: CASSPRTGLNEKLFF

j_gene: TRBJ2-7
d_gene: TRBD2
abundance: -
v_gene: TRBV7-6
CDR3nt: TGTGCCAGCAGCTTAGATATTGCGGGAGGTGGCGAGCAGTACTTC
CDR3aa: CASSLDIAGGGEQYF

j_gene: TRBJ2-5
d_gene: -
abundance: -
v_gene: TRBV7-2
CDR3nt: TGTGCCAGCAGCTTATCTAGTATGGAGACCCAGTACTTC
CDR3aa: CASSLSSMETQYF

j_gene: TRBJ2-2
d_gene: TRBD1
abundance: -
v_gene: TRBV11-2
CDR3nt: TGTGCCAGCAGCCCTAGGGACAGGGTTCTTGCCGGGGAGCTGTTTTTT
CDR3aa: CASSPRDRVLAGELFF

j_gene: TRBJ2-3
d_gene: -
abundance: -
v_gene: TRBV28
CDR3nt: TGTGCCAGCAGCACGCACGGGAACACAGATACGCAGTATTTT
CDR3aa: CASSTHGNTDTQYF

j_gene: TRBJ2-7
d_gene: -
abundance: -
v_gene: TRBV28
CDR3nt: TGTGCCAGCAGGGACAGTTCCCACGAGCAGTACTTC
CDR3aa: CASRDSSHEQYF

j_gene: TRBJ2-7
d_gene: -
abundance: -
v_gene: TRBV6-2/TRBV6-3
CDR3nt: TGTGCCAGCAGTTACTCGATTTGGGGCACTGGTATGGAGCAGTACTTC
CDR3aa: CASSYSIWGTGMEQYF

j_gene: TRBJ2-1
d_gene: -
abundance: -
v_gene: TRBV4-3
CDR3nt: TGCGCCAGCAGCCAAGAGGCTACAGGGATCTCCTACAATGAGCAGTTCTTC
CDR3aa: CASSQEATGISYNEQFF

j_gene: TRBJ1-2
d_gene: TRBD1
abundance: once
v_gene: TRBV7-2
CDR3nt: TGTGCCAGCAGCTCATGGGACAGAAGCTATGGCTACACCTTC
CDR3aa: CASSSWDRSYGYTF

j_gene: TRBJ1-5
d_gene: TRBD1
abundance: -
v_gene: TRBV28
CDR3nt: TGTGCCAGCAGCCCACAGGGGACCTATAGCAATCAGCCCCAGCATTTT
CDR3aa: CASSPQGTYSNQPQHF

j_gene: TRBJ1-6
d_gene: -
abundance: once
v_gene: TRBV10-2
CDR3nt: TGCGCCAGCAGCGTCGAGGGCGCTGGCTATAATTCACCCCTCCACTTT
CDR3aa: CASSVEGAGYNSPLHF

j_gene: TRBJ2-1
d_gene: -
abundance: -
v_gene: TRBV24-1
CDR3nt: TGTGCCACCAGTGATTTGAGTGGAGATGAGCAGTTCTTC
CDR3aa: CATSDLSGDEQFF

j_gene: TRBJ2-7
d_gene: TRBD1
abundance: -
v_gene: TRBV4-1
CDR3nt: TGCGCCAGCAGCTACAGGGGCCTCAGCTCCTACGAGCAGTACTTC
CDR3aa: CASSYRGLSSYEQYF

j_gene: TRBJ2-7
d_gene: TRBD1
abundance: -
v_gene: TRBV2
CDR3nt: TGTGCCAGCAGTGGTCTCGGACAGGGCCTGACCTACGAGCAGTACTTC
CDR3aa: CASSGLGQGLTYEQYF

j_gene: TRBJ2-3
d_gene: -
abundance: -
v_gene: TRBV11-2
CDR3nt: TGTGCCAGCAGCTTAGCGGTCCTCGGGGACACAGATACGCAGTATTTT
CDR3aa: CASSLAVLGDTDTQYF

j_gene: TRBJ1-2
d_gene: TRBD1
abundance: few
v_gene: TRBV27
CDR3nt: TGTGCCAGCAGTTTAGACAGGGATTACTATGGCTACACCTTC
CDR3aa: CASSLDRDYYGYTF

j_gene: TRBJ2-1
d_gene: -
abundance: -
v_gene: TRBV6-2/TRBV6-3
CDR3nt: TGTGCCAGCAGTTTCGCCCCAGGGGAGGGCGATGAGCAGTTCTTC
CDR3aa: CASSFAPGEGDEQFF

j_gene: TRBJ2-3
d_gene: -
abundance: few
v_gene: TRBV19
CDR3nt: TGTGCCAGTAGCGCTACTAGCACAGATACGCAGTATTTT
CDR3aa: CASSATSTDTQYF

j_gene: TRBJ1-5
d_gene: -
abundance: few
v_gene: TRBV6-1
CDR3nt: TGTGCCAGCAGTGGTCCGGGACTAAGACTCGATCAGCCCCAGCATTTT
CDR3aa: CASSGPGLRLDQPQHF

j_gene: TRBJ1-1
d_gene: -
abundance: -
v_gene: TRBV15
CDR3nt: TGTGCCACCAGCTTTGGGAGGTTGACTGAAGCTTTCTTT
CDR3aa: CATSFGRLTEAFF

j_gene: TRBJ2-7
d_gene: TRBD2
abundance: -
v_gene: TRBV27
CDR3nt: TGTGCCAGCAGTGACCAGGCTAGCGGGCTCCGAAACGAGCAGTACTTC
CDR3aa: CASSDQASGLRNEQYF

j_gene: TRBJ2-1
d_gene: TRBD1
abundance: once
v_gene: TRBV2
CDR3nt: TGTGCCAGCAGTCGACAGGGCCCCTACAATGAGCAGTTCTTC
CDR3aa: CASSRQGPYNEQFF

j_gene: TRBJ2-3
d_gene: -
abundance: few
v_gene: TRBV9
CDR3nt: TGTGCCAGCAGCGCGGCGTCCTGGGGCTCCAGCACAGATACGCAGTATTTT
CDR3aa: CASSAASWGSSTDTQYF

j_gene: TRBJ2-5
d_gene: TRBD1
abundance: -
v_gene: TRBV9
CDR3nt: TGTGCCAGCAGCCCCCGGACAGGGGCCCAAGAGACCCAGTACTTC
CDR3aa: CASSPRTGAQETQYF

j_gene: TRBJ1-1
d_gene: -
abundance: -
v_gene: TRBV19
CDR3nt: TGTGCCAGTAGTCCCGGACAGAACACTGAAGCTTTCTTT
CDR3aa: CASSPGQNTEAFF

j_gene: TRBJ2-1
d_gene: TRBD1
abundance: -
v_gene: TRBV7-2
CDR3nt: TGTGCCAGCAGCTTGGACAGGAGCTCCTACAATGAGCAGTTCTTC
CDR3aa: CASSLDRSSYNEQFF

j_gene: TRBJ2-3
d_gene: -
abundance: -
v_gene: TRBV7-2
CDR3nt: TGTGCCAGCGGGAGTAGGGTGACAGATACGCAGTATTTT
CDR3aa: CASGSRVTDTQYF

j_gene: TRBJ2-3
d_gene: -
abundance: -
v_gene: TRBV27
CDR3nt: TGTGCCAGCAGTTTATTGGGAGGGGGAAAGAGGGGAGATACGCAGTATTTT
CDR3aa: CASSLLGGGKRGDTQYF

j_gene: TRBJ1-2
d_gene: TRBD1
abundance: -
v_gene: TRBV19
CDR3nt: TGTGCCAGTAGTAGACAGGGCGCGGATGGCTACACCTTC
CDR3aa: CASSRQGADGYTF

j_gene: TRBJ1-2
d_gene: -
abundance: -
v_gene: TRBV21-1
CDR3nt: TGTGCCAGCAGCAAGGTGGGGACAGAGATTAACTATGGCTACACCTTC
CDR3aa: CASSKVGTEINYGYTF

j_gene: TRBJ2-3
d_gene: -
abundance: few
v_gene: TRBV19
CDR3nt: TGTGCCAGTAGCGTTCGAGGGTATCGGACAGATACGCAGTATTTT
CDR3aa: CASSVRGYRTDTQYF

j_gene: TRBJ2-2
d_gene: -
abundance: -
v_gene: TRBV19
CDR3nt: TGTGCCAGTGGGAGACGAGGACAGACCACCGGGGAGCTGTTTTTT
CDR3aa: CASGRRGQTTGELFF

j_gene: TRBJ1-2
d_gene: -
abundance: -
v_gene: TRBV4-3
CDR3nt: TGCGCCAGCAGCCAAGTACAACAGAACTATGGCTACACCTTC
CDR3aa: CASSQVQQNYGYTF

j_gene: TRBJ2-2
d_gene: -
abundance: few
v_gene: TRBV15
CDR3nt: TGTGCCACCAGCAGAGGGAGGGGAGGATCGAACACCGGGGAGCTGTTTTTT
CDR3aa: CATSRGRGGSNTGELFF

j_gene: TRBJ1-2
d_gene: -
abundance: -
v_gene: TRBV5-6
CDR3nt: TGTGCCAGCAGCCCTACAGGGAACTATGGCTACACCTTC
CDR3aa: CASSPTGNYGYTF

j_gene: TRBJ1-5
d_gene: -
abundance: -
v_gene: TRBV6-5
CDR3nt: TGTGCCAGCAGAGCAAGGGATAGCGGTCAGCCCCAGCATTTT
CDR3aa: CASRARDSGQPQHF

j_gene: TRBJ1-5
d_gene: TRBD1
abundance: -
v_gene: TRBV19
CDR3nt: TGTGCCAGTAGTGCACACAGGGGGCAAAAGCATTTT
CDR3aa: CASSAHRGQKHF

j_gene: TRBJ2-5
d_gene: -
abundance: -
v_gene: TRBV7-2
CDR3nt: TGTGCCAGCAGCGAGACCGGGACAAAACAAGAGACCCAGTACTTC
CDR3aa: CASSETGTKQETQYF

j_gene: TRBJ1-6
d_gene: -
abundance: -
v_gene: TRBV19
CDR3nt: TGTGCCAGTAGTATTGGGGACACCTATTATTCACCCCTCCACTTT
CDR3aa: CASSIGDTYYSPLHF

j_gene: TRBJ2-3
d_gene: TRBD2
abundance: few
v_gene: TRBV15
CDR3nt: TGTGCCACCCAGACGTTGACTAGCGGGATAAGCACAGATACGCAGTATTTT
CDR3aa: CATQTLTSGISTDTQYF